A single sample gave rise to the 32 T cell receptor beta chains below, sequenced in a study of patients and donors after allogeneic stem cell transplantation. MiXCR was run by TCRdb on the RT-PCR reads, yielding one entry per CDR3 protein. The sample includes about 110,000 distinct CDR3 sequences, around 35% of them seen just once. The sample consisted of blood, either unsorted or a sorted T cell fraction (not recorded which). The receptors here all came from a human donor who was either an allogeneic HSCT recipient or a stem cell or donor lymphocyte infusion donor (not recorded which). It is not recorded whose cells these are; they may come from a transplant donor.

This clonotype is deemed medium-sized. The rearrangement uses TRBV5-1 and TRBJ1-1, with 7 bases matching TRBD1. From germline, CDR1 is SGHRS and CDR2 YFSETQ. With 5 bases clipped from V and 0 bases from J, the junction kept 1 base outside the gene matches. CDR3 length equals 13 residues. CDR3 sequence reads: CASRTGMNTEAFF. The CDR3 DNA reads as TGCGCCAGCAGGACAGGGATGAACACTGAAGCTTTCTTT. Filled out from reference TRBV5-1 and TRBJ1-1, the complete variable domain reads KAGVTQTPRYLIKTRGQQVTLSCSPISGHRSVSWYQQTPGQGLQFLFEYFSETQRNKGNFPGRFSGRQFSNSRSEMNVSTLELGDSALYLCASRTGMNTEAFFGQGTRLTVV.

This clonotype was detected a few times. The CDR3 DNA follows: TGCAGTGCTAGGTGGGGAGGCAATCAGCCCCAGCATTTT. It is translated as CSARWGGNQPQHF. The chain has TRBV20-1 and TRBJ1-5, with D uncertain. The CDR3 contains 13 residues. The germline V gene has CDR1 DFQATT and CDR2 SNEGSKA (reference sequence). V was cut by 3 bases and J by 2 bases, with 8 bases left in between.

The chain employs TRBV10-3 and TRBJ1-4; the D is unclear. The germline gives CDR1 ENHRY, CDR2 SYGVKD. The ends were cut back, 0 bases at V and 10 bases at J, with 6 bases in the middle. The CDR3 loop spans 12 amino acids. CDR3 in amino acids: CAISESRVKLFF. CDR3 sequence (DNA): TGTGCCATCAGTGAGTCTCGAGTAAAACTGTTTTTT.

The chain combines TRBV5-5 with TRBJ1-2; D call uncertain. Trimming shortened V by 0 bases and J by 7 bases, and 10 bases separated the two germline ends. In germline, CDR1 is SGHKS, CDR2 YYEKEE (reference sequence). CDR3 length equals 13 residues. The CDR3 here is CASSLAEIGGYTF. DNA of the CDR3: TGTGCCAGCAGCTTGGCGGAAATTGGTGGCTACACCTTC. Full variable domain (remainder filled in from reference TRBV5-5 and TRBJ1-2): DAGVTQSPTHLIKTRGQQVTLRCSPISGHKSVSWYQQVLGQGPQFIFQYYEKEERGRGNFPDRFSARQFPNYSSELNVNALLLGDSALYLCASSLAEIGGYTFGSGTRLTVV.

The chain joins TRBV6-5 to TRBJ2-7; the D gene could be TRBD1 or TRBD2 (5 bases each). V was trimmed by 5 bases and J by 4 bases, leaving 12 bases between them. Germline values: CDR1 MNHEY, CDR2 SVGAGI. CDR3 size: 13 residues. In nucleotides, the CDR3 is TGTGCCAGCAGTCAGGGACCTTGGTACGAGCAGTACTTC. It is translated as CASSQGPWYEQYF.

The chain recombines TRBV18 with TRBJ1-4; D remains unclear. The V and J ends lost 4 bases and 0 bases respectively, with 9 bases between them. CDR1 KGHSH and CDR2 LQKENI come from the germline V gene. The CDR3 totals 15 residues. This CDR3 reads CASSLDGATNEKLFF. DNA for the CDR3: TGTGCCAGCTCACTGGACGGGGCAACTAATGAAAAACTGTTTTTT.

The V gene is TRBV5-1, the J gene TRBJ2-1, with TRBD1 as a possible D gene (5 bases). Trimming pared 9 bases from V and 9 bases from J, leaving 13 bases between. The CDR3 loop spans 11 amino acids. The germline CDR1 and CDR2 sequences are SGHRS and YFSETQ. The CDR3 protein is CATSWGGEQFF. CDR3 in DNA: TGCGCCACCTCCTGGGGCGGTGAGCAGTTCTTC.

This clonotype was observed a single time. J is TRBJ2-2 and V is TRBV25-1; a possible D gene is TRBD1 (7 bases). This CDR3 comprises 16 residues. V was shortened by 4 bases and J by 1 base, with 13 bases between the two germline ends. The germline CDR1 and CDR2 sequences are MGHDK and SYGVNS. CDR3 sequence reads: CASSAHRGGNTGELFF. The CDR3 DNA reads as TGTGCCAGCAGTGCCCACAGGGGAGGGAACACCGGGGAGCTGTTTTTT.

The chain has TRBV7-2 and TRBJ2-3; TRBD2 matches at 8 bases. The J segment lost 1 base and the V segment lost 1 base, leaving 1 base of the junction unmatched. The length of the CDR3 is 15 residues. Germline CDR1 is SGHTA and CDR2 is FQGNSA. CDR3 region: CASSLEGLGTDTQYF. CDR3 bases: TGTGCCAGCAGCTTAGAGGGACTAGGCACAGATACGCAGTATTTT.

This clonotype appeared once. The V call is TRBV7-6, the J call TRBJ1-6; 8 bases line up with TRBD1. Trimming took 5 bases from V and 1 from J; bases not matched to a gene: 4. The CDR3 covers 16 residues. Germline V CDR1 and CDR2: SGHVS, FNYEAQ. CDR3 residues: CASSATGGSYNSPLHF. The CDR3 DNA reads as TGTGCCAGCAGCGCTACAGGGGGTTCCTATAATTCACCCCTCCACTTT.

This clonotype was seen at least ten times. V is TRBV12-3 or TRBV12-4 and J is TRBJ1-1, with TRBD1 identical over 9 bases. With V trimmed by 4 bases and J by 0 bases, 6 bases remained unmatched. CDR3 length: 16 residues. The CDR3 DNA sequence: TGTGCCAGCAGTTGGGACAGGGAGGTTTTGAACACTGAAGCTTTCTTT. Residues: CASSWDREVLNTEAFF.

This clonotype was detected only a few times. V usage is TRBV6-6 and J usage is TRBJ1-2, with 7 bases identical to TRBD1. This CDR3 spans 12 amino acids. V lost 5 bases to trimming and J lost 8 bases; unmatched junction nucleotides: 5. Per the germline V gene, CDR1 is MNHNY and CDR2 is SVGAGI (reference sequence). The CDR3 region is CASSQTGQGYTF. CDR3 sequence (DNA): TGTGCCAGCAGTCAGACAGGGCAGGGCTACACCTTC.

The chain has TRBV5-1 and TRBJ2-2; D gene unclear. The V gene's germline CDR1 is SGHRS and CDR2 YFSETQ. Trimming removed 0 bases from V and 3 bases from J, with 9 bases in between. This CDR3 contains 15 residues. The DNA for the CDR3 is TGCGCCAGCAGCTTGGCCGACGGATACACCGGGGAGCTGTTTTTT. Translating gives CASSLADGYTGELFF.

Regarding this clonotype: The junction does not match germline at one end; this may be a read error. The chain recombines TRBV18 with TRBJ1-1, with D possibly TRBD1 on 6 matching bases. The germline V gene has CDR1 KGHSH and CDR2 LQKENI. This CDR3 is built from 12 residues. CDR3 in amino acids: CASSRGQNESFF. CDR3 in DNA: TGTGCCAGCTCACGAGGACAGAATGAATCTTTCTTT. Based on the CDR3 plus reference TRBV18 and TRBJ1-1, the full variable domain is NAGVMQNPRHLVRRRGQEARLRCSPMKGHSHVYWYRQLPEEGLKFMVYLQKENIIDESGMPKERFSAEFPKEGPSILRIQQVVRGDSAAYFCASSRGQNESFFGQGTRLTVV.

The sample holds a few counts of this clonotype. The rearrangement links TRBV20-1 to TRBJ1-6; a weak D match, TRBD1 (6 bases). This CDR3 is 14 amino acids long. Germline V gene data show CDR1 as DFQATT and CDR2 as SNEGSKA (reference sequence). The V end was cut by 8 bases, the J end by 7 bases, with 18 bases between. In DNA, the CDR3 is TGCAGTACGTCCGACAGGCTAGAGAATTCACCCCTCCACTTT. Translating it yields CSTSDRLENSPLHF.

This clonotype was counted between two and nine times. The gene calls are TRBV6-2 or TRBV6-3 and TRBJ2-1; D is unresolved. V dropped 8 bases and J dropped 0 bases, with 11 bases sitting between them. Per germline, CDR1 MNHEY and CDR2 SVGEGT. The CDR3 totals 14 residues. The DNA for the CDR3 is TGTGCCAGCTCCGGGCCGAGCTCCTACAATGAGCAGTTCTTC. Translating it yields CASSGPSSYNEQFF.

CDR3 DNA: TGCAGTGCCACCAGGTTGGACAGCGAAGCTTTCTTT. This encodes CSATRLDSEAFF. The J gene is TRBJ1-1, the V gene TRBV20-1; D possibly corresponds to TRBD1 (6 bases). Germline V gene lookup returns CDR1 DFQATT and CDR2 SNEGSKA (reference sequence). The CDR3 loop spans 12 amino acids. Trimming removed 6 bases at V and 8 bases at J, with 16 bases between.

This rearrangement joins TRBV19 to TRBJ1-1; tentatively, D is TRBD1 (6 bases). Germline V gene data show CDR1 as LNHDA and CDR2 as SQIVND (reference sequence). V shed 6 bases and J shed 2 bases, with 16 bases lying between them. The CDR3 has 15 residues. CDR3 region: CASRDGGAGNTEAFF. In nucleotides, the CDR3 is TGTGCCAGTAGGGATGGGGGGGCCGGAAACACTGAAGCTTTCTTT.

This clonotype was detected only a few times. CDR3 sequence: CASSIPGLAVSYNEQFF. Here the CDR3 DNA reads TGCGCCAGCAGTATCCCGGGACTAGCGGTCTCCTACAATGAGCAGTTCTTC. The chain has TRBV5-1 and TRBJ2-1; TRBD2 matches at 11 bases. The J segment lost 0 bases and the V segment lost 5 bases, leaving 7 bases of the junction unmatched. The CDR3 loop spans 17 amino acids. CDR1 SGHRS and CDR2 YFSETQ come from the germline V gene.

This clonotype was detected a few times. The chain is built from TRBV4-3 and TRBJ1-6, with 7 bases identical to TRBD1. Germline CDR1 reads LGHNA; CDR2 reads YSLEER. V gave up 5 bases and J gave up 9 bases; unmatched junction bases: 10. The CDR3 totals 15 residues. The CDR3 loop is CASSSSRDSLSPLHF. The CDR3 DNA follows: TGCGCCAGCAGCTCCAGCAGGGACAGCCTTTCACCCCTCCACTTT.

V is TRBV24-1 and J is TRBJ1-6; a possible D gene is TRBD1 (5 bases). Trimming removed 4 bases from V and 7 bases from J, with 10 bases in between. Germline V CDR1 and CDR2: KGHDR, SFDVKD. This CDR3 region has 14 residues. The CDR3 spells CATSDSRQNSPLHF. In DNA, the CDR3 is TGTGCCACCAGTGACTCCCGACAGAATTCACCCCTCCACTTT.

The V and J genes are TRBV4-3 and TRBJ2-1, with D possibly matching TRBD1 (6 bases). The germline V gene has CDR1 LGHNA and CDR2 YSLEER. The V end lost 4 bases, the J end lost 1 base, and 20 bases lay between the germline ends. The CDR3 has 18 amino acids. CDR3 in amino acids: CASSPGPLPQGSYNEQFF. The CDR3 DNA reads TGCGCCAGCAGCCCCGGGCCACTTCCTCAGGGGTCCTACAATGAGCAGTTCTTC.

The chain uses TRBV9 and TRBJ2-3; 10 nucleotides agree with TRBD1. Trimming removed 4 bases from V and 6 bases from J; junction bases left unmatched: 8. Per the germline V gene, CDR1 is SGDLS and CDR2 is YYNGEE. The CDR3 is 15 residues long. Here the CDR3 DNA reads TGTGCCAGCAGCTTCCGGGACAGGGGCATGGATACGCAGTATTTT. Its translation: CASSFRDRGMDTQYF.

The gene calls are TRBV24-1 and TRBJ1-5; possible D gene TRBD1, 5 bases. The V end was cut by 3 bases, the J end by 3 bases, with 17 bases between. CDR3 length equals 17 residues. CDR1 KGHDR and CDR2 SFDVKD come from the germline V gene. The DNA of the CDR3 is TGTGCCACCAGTGATGCGCGGGGGACGGGGTACAATCAGCCCCAGCATTTT. Translated: CATSDARGTGYNQPQHF.

The chain is built from TRBV4-3 and TRBJ2-3; TRBD2 is a possible D gene (6 bases). This CDR3 is 17 amino acids long. Germline V gene lookup returns CDR1 LGHNA and CDR2 YSLEER. V was pared by 0 bases and J by 2 bases, with 15 bases between. CDR3 nucleotide sequence: TGCGCCAGCAGCCAAGAGTGGTGGAGGGTCGACACAGATACGCAGTATTTT. Translation: CASSQEWWRVDTDTQYF.

The chain uses TRBV6-6 and TRBJ2-7; D may be TRBD1 or TRBD2 (5 bases each). There are 14 residues in the CDR3. V was shortened by 1 base and J by 2 bases, with 9 bases between the two germline ends. Per the germline V gene, CDR1 is MNHNY and CDR2 is SVGAGI (reference sequence). The CDR3 here is CASSYWQGAYEQYF. CDR3 coding DNA: TGTGCCAGCAGTTACTGGCAGGGAGCCTACGAGCAGTACTTC.

The V and J genes are TRBV12-3 or TRBV12-4 and TRBJ2-1; D tentatively fits TRBD1 or TRBD2 (5 bases each). V was cut by 7 bases and J by 8 bases, with 18 bases left in between. The length of the CDR3 is 14 residues. The CDR3 reads CASTPGPKIDEQFF. The CDR3 DNA reads as TGTGCCAGCACCCCGGGACCAAAAATCGATGAGCAGTTCTTC.

This chain joins TRBV7-2 and TRBJ2-1, with D uncertain. The germline V gene encodes CDR1 SGHTA and CDR2 FQGNSA. V lost 3 bases and J 10 bases, leaving 10 bases between the germline ends. The CDR3 is 12 residues long. The CDR3: CASSLGLPEQFF. Here the CDR3 DNA reads TGTGCCAGCAGCTTGGGTCTACCCGAGCAGTTCTTC.

The V and J genes are TRBV25-1 and TRBJ1-2, with 11 bases that match TRBD1. This CDR3 has 16 residues. Trimming took 5 bases from V and 8 from J; bases not matched to a gene: 13. Germline CDR1 is MGHDK and CDR2 is SYGVNS. The CDR3 DNA follows: TGTGCCAGCAGTCCATCCCTTGGACAGGGGGCGGAGGGCTACACCTTC. Translating it yields CASSPSLGQGAEGYTF.

This clonotype has only one observation. The chain couples TRBV11-3 to TRBJ2-3; D gene unclear. The CDR3 consists of 14 residues. From germline, CDR1 is SGHNT and CDR2 YENEEA. Trimming cost V 4 bases and J 2 bases, with 10 bases left between them. The CDR3 DNA is TGTGCCAGCAGCTCCAGGCCAGACACAGATACGCAGTATTTT. This translates into CASSSRPDTDTQYF.

This clonotype was picked up a small number of times. This sequence joins TRBV28 and TRBJ1-5; D unresolved. The germline V and J ends were trimmed by 8 bases and 6 bases, with 23 bases remaining between them. This CDR3 has 16 residues. CDR1 MDHEN and CDR2 SYDVKM come from the germline V gene. The CDR3 sequence: CASLDAGVGKSQPQHF. CDR3 sequence (DNA): TGTGCCAGCCTTGATGCGGGAGTGGGAAAAAGTCAGCCCCAGCATTTT.

The chain employs TRBV19 and TRBJ2-7; D is possibly TRBD2 (6 bases). The V gene lost 3 bases and the J gene lost 6 bases, with 15 bases spanning the gap. Germline V lookup: CDR1 LNHDA, CDR2 SQIVND (reference sequence). The CDR3 runs 14 residues. The CDR3: CASSISGLTSEQYF. The CDR3 DNA is TGTGCCAGTAGTATTTCGGGACTTACATCCGAGCAGTACTTC.